This record covers a single T cell receptor (beta chain). Its specificity is unknown. The CDR3 runs 12 residues. Per germline, CDR1 SGDLS and CDR2 YYNGEE. After removal of 3 bases from V and 13 bases from J, the junction contained 6 bases not matched to a gene. The data originate from a study of blood T cells in healthy people across ages. Together with a sample-barcoded 5' primer, a J-beta primer mix was included in a second PCR lasting about 7 to 11 cycles. The template-switch adaptor, which had 12 random nucleotides, put a tag on each cDNA molecule. From the 5' RACE reads, TCRdb called clonotypes with MiXCR, one entry per CDR3 protein. The sample has 2 million or so distinct CDR3 sequences, about 50% seen once. Overall study findings and caveats: Compared with aged donors, long-lived donors showed fewer expanded clones, suggesting selection.

The chain employs TRBV9 and TRBJ2-1; 8 bases are a match to TRBD2. The origin of this receptor is a woman in her forties in good health. Input material: blood. DNA of the CDR3: TGTGCCAGCAGCGGGACTAGCAATCTTCAGTTCTTC. It specifies CASSGTSNLQFF.